These T cell receptor beta chains were read from a single sample in a study of Ad26.COV2.S vaccination and SARS-CoV-2 variants. TCRdb keeps only in-frame clones here, not all; method: immunoSEQ multiplex PCR. The table shows 200,000 to 250,000 clones, with roughly 88% occurring only once. Sequencing was performed on peripheral blood, taken in a trial of Ad26.COV2.S vaccine versus placebo. The receptors derive from a person aged 18 to 65 who received the Ad26.COV2.S COVID-19 vaccine or a placebo. CDR3s include the opening cysteine and the closing phenylalanine or tryptophan. The D gene is left open where the match is weak. The size entry is marked missing in some rows and otherwise reads once, few, many or a size class.

CDR3: CASSYGQETQYF
DNA: TGTGCCAGCAGTTACGGGCAAGAGACCCAGTACTTC
V: TRBV6-2/TRBV6-3
J: TRBJ2-5
size: once
D: .
length: 12

CDR3: CASSLAGLAYTGELFF
DNA: TGTGCCAGCAGCTTGGCAGGACTAGCGTACACCGGGGAGCTGTTTTTT
V: TRBV11-1
J: TRBJ2-2
size: .
D: TRBD2
length: 16

CDR3: CASSTVGGMDTQYF
DNA: TGTGCCAGCAGCACCGTGGGGGGGATGGATACGCAGTATTTT
V: TRBV7-3
J: TRBJ2-3
size: once
D: TRBD2
length: 14

CDR3: CASYAPGGYTF
DNA: TGTGCCAGTTACGCCCCGGGGGGCTACACCTTC
V: TRBV28
J: TRBJ1-2
size: .
D: .
length: 11

CDR3: CAWSPRDPSSYEQYF
DNA: TGTGCCTGGAGTCCCAGGGACCCGAGCTCCTACGAGCAGTACTTC
V: TRBV30
J: TRBJ2-7
size: .
D: .
length: 15

CDR3: CASIPGLGWYYEQYF
DNA: TGTGCCAGCATCCCGGGACTAGGGTGGTACTACGAGCAGTACTTC
V: TRBV28
J: TRBJ2-7
size: .
D: TRBD2
length: 15

CDR3: CASSQEGEDTQYF
DNA: TGCGCCAGCAGCCAAGAGGGGGAAGATACGCAGTATTTT
V: TRBV4-3
J: TRBJ2-3
size: .
D: .
length: 13

CDR3: CAISEGHNTEAFF
DNA: TGTGCCATCAGTGAGGGCCATAACACTGAAGCTTTCTTT
V: TRBV10-3
J: TRBJ1-1
size: .
D: .
length: 13

CDR3: CASSASGANVLTF
DNA: TGTGCCAGCAGTGCGTCTGGGGCCAACGTCCTGACTTTC
V: TRBV28
J: TRBJ2-6
size: .
D: .
length: 13

CDR3: CASSLLRGVAQHF
DNA: TGTGCCAGCAGTTTACTGCGCGGGGTGGCCCAGCATTTT
V: TRBV28
J: TRBJ1-5
size: .
D: .
length: 13